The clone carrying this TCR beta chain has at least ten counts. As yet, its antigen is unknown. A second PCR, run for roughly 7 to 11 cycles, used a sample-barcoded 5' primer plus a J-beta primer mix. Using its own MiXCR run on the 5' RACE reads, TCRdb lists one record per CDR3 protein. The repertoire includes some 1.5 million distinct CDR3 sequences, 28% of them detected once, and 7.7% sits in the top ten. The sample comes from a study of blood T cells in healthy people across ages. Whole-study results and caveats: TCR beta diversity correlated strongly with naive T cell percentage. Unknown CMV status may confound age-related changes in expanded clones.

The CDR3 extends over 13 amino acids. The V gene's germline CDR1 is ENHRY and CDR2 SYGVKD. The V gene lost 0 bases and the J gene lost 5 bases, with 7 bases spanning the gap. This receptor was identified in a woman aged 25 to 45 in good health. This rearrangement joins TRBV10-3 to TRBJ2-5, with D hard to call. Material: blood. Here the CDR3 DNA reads TGTGCCATCAGTGAGTCGAATGTGGAGACCCAGTACTTC. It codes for CAISESNVETQYF.